This T cell receptor (beta chain) was captured in a study of blood T cell repertoires in COVID-19. Study as a whole: T cells, B-cell-depleted T cells, or PBMCs supplied cDNA or gDNA.

Germline V gene lookup returns CDR1 MGHRA and CDR2 YSYEKL. J gave up 9 bases and V 4 bases, and 14 bases lay outside the gene matches. The CDR3 length is 16 residues. Everyone who took part was about 18 to 90 years old, and they came from 24 US areas. Two negative PCRs, clearance, or symptom resolution had been documented for recovered Cohort 3 donors. Sequencing used immunoSEQ multiplex PCR; TCRdb keeps in-frame clones, though not all of them. The sample has approximately 310,000 clones; 70% to 90% are singletons. The source material was PBMCs or T cells enriched from blood (not recorded which). This TCR derives from a young man who had recovered from COVID-19. The genes are TRBV4-1 and TRBJ1-5; 8 bases match TRBD1. As DNA, the CDR3 is TGCGCCAGCAGCCCTTTATCCGGGACAGGAGGATCGCCCCAGCATTTT. This sequence encodes CASSPLSGTGGSPQHF.